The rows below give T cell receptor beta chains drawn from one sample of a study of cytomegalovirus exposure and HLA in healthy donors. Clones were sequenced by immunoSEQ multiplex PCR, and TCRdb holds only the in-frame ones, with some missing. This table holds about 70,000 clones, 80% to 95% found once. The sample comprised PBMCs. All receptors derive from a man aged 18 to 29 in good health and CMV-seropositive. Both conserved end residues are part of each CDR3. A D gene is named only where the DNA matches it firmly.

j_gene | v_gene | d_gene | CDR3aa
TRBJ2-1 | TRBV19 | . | CASRAPHGTGRGEQFF
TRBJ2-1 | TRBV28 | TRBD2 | CASMPRGAGLFNEQFF
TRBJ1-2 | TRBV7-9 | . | CASSSNRGPLRDGYTF
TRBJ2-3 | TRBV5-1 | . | CASSSRLTQTVHTQYF
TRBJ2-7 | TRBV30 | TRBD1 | CAWERDRVSYEQYF
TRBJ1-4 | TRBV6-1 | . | CASKEGWANEKLFF
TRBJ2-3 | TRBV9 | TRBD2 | CASSTRTSGTLLYF
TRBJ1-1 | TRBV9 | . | CASSVAVSMNTEAFF
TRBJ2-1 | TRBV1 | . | CTSSQGLAGAPLSYNEQFF
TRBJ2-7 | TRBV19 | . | CASREQYF
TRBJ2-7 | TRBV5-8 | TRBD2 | CASSLMRYSGLADPYEQYF
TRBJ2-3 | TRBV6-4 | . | CASSDSQGSPDTQYF
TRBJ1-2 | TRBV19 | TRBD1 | CASRARTGGPSYGYTF
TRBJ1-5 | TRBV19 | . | CASSTQGDTNQPQHF
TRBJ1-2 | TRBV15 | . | CATSRDFARRGYGYTF
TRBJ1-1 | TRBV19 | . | CASSNGMNTEAFF
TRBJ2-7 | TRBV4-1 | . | CASSQGQGSYEQYF
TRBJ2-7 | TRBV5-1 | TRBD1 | CASKPGGEYEQYF
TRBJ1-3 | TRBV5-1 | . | CASSGGESSGNTIYF
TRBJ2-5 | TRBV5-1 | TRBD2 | CASSSEGLAGTETQYF
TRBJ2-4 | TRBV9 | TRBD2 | CASSTQPTSAKTGKNIQYF
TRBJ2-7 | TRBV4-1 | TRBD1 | CASSQDSGTGANEQYF
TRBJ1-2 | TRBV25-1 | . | CASSEFAEANYGYTF
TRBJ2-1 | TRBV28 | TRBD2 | CASSLLYSGESYNEQFF
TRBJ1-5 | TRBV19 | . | CASNRFDQPQHF
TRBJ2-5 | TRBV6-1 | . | CASSETRSGLQETQYF
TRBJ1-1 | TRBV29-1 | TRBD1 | CSVDRALNTEAFF
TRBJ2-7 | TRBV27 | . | CASSLGGHGREQYF
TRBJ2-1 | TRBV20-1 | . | CSARTPGVEFF
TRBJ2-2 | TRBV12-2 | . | CASRFYRAWGELFF
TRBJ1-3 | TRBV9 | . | CASSEVPGYRSGNTIYF